This record concerns one TCR beta chain sequence. The antigen is unknown. Relapse was seen in all patients after autologous stem cell transplantation, and brentuximab vedotin exposure was variable. This sample was taken from a study of PD-1 blockade in classical Hodgkin lymphoma. The CDR3 loop spans 15 amino acids. V was clipped by 3 bases and J by 4 bases, with 14 bases between them. CDR1 SGHRS and CDR2 YFSETQ come from the germline V gene. Study results and caveats: The study found complete responders had baseline diversity similar to newly diagnosed patients.

The assay was immunoSEQ multiplex PCR, and TCRdb's table has in-frame clones only and misses some. The table includes about 15,000 clones, around 84% detected once. The input for sequencing was peripheral blood mononuclear cells (PBMCs), taken at baseline. The source of this sequence is a human donor with classical Hodgkin lymphoma. This chain links TRBV5-1 with TRBJ2-1; D is possibly TRBD2 (7 bases). CDR3 bases: TGCGCCAGCAGCTCTAGCGGAGGGGGGTACAATGAGCAGTTCTTC. Translation gives CASSSSGGGYNEQFF.